This TCR beta chain originates from a study of T cells in Graves' hyperthyroidism and ophthalmopathy. In this sample, this clonotype turned up many times. Its antigen is unknown. TCR beta CDR3 region amplification was performed from RNA transcripts. An initial round of RT-PCR targeting the TCR CDR3 relied on the HTBI primer set. TCRdb fed the multiplex PCR reads into MiXCR, producing one record per CDR3 protein. The sample includes over 500,000 distinct CDR3 sequences, more than 15% of them seen just once. Study results and limitations: A model using 13 V-J features told ophthalmopathy apart from stable hyperthyroidism. The model anticipated ophthalmopathy a median approximately six months pre-onset.

Exclusion criteria comprised uncontrolled infection, other autoimmune disease, pregnancy or lactation. This clonotype was sampled from a woman aged 18-35 years with Graves' ophthalmopathy. Sequenced input: blood.

Here the CDR3 reads CATSRVRGDYNEQFF. For the CDR3, the DNA is TGTGCCACCAGCAGAGTCCGGGGAGACTACAATGAGCAGTTCTTC. V gene TRBV15 combines with J gene TRBJ2-1, with D possibly being TRBD2 (5 bases). V was shortened by 1 base and J by 3 bases, with 10 bases between the two germline ends. Per germline, CDR1 LNHNV and CDR2 YYDKDF (reference sequence). This CDR3 has 15 residues.